This TCR beta chain was documented in a study of blood T cell repertoires in COVID-19. Recovered status in Cohort 3 required two negative PCRs, clearance, or symptom resolution. The CDR3 length is 15 residues. V lost 5 bases and J lost 5; bases outside the gene matches: 4. The germline V gene encodes CDR1 LNHDA and CDR2 SQIVND (reference sequence). Original handling: Nucleated cell counts were estimated from reference gene primer amplification. Sequencing was performed with immunoSEQ multiplex PCR; in TCRdb, only in-frame clones are kept and a portion is missing. The V and J calls and clone size come from that table; D and trimming were worked out from the DNA. In the table there are hundreds of thousands of clones, over 75% of which are singletons.

Sequencing used PBMCs or T cells enriched from blood (not recorded which). The V call is TRBV19, the J call TRBJ2-1; 12 positions agree with TRBD2. The receptor's source is a man between 18 and 35 years old who had recovered from COVID-19. CDR3 residues: CASSLAGGRNNEQFF. The CDR3 DNA is TGTGCCAGTAGTCTAGCGGGGGGGCGGAACAATGAGCAGTTCTTC.